These 28 T cell receptor beta chains were sequenced from one sample in a study of spatial heterogeneity in lung cancer. TCRdb used MiXCR to reprocess the 5' RACE reads, holding one entry per CDR3 protein. The sample lists more than 9,000 distinct CDR3 sequences; approximately 17% were seen once. The time point denotes: sample taken at primary tumor resection. Whole RNA from tumor, nontumor lung or frozen PBMC was sequenced unsorted. Source: PBMCs, taken at surgery. These receptors came from a male donor with early-stage non-small cell lung cancer.

The chain uses TRBV29-1 and TRBJ1-2; the D gene is possibly TRBD1 (6 bases). V was pared by 0 bases and J by 8 bases, with 16 bases between. The CDR3 length is 14 residues. The germline V gene encodes CDR1 SQVTM and CDR2 ANQGSEA. In DNA form, the CDR3 reads TGCAGCGTTGAAGATCGAGGCAGGGGAGACGGCTACACCTTC. Translation gives CSVEDRGRGDGYTF. Full variable domain (outside the CDR3, taken from reference TRBV29-1 and TRBJ1-2): SAVISQKPSRDICQRGTSLTIQCQVDSQVTMMFWYRQQPGQSLTLIATANQGSEATYESGFVIDKFPISRPNLTFSTLTVSNMSPEDSSIYLCSVEDRGRGDGYTFGSGTRLTVV.

This clonotype was counted at least ten times. This rearrangement joins TRBV27 to TRBJ1-6, with D hard to call. CDR1 is MNHEY, CDR2 SMNVEV, per germline (reference sequence). The CDR3 extends over 15 amino acids. The V end lost 2 bases, the J end lost 5 bases, and 10 bases lay between the germline ends. The CDR3 here is CASSLSRDHNSPLHF. In DNA form, the CDR3 reads TGTGCCAGCAGTTTAAGCCGGGATCATAATTCACCCCTCCACTTT.

V and J are TRBV3-1 and TRBJ2-5, with D unclear. CDR3 length equals 16 residues. V lost 0 bases to trimming and J lost 5 bases, with 16 bases between them. From germline, CDR1 is LGHDT and CDR2 YNNKEL (reference sequence). The CDR3 sequence: CASSQEKGTFGETQYF. In nucleotides, the CDR3 is TGTGCCAGCAGCCAAGAGAAAGGAACATTTGGTGAGACCCAGTACTTC.

CDR3 residues: CASSQEGGSSADEQYF. The CDR3 region has the DNA TGCGCCAGCAGCCAAGAAGGCGGATCGTCTGCGGACGAGCAGTACTTC. The chain uses TRBV4-1 and TRBJ2-7; no firm D call. The CDR3 loop spans 16 amino acids. V was clipped by 0 bases and J by 5 bases, with 17 bases between them. Germline V gene sequence: CDR1 MGHRA, CDR2 YSYEKL.

This clonotype appeared many times. The V call is TRBV7-2, the J call TRBJ2-3, with 7 bases lining up with TRBD2. Per the germline V gene, CDR1 is SGHTA and CDR2 is FQGNSA. J lost 4 bases, V lost 3 bases, and 1 base had no gene match. The CDR3 covers 13 residues. The CDR3 is CASSFAGADTQYF. In DNA, the CDR3 is TGTGCCAGCAGCTTTGCGGGAGCAGATACGCAGTATTTT. Looking up the rest from reference TRBV7-2 and TRBJ2-3 gives the full variable domain: GAGVSQSPSNKVTEKGKDVELRCDPISGHTALYWYRQSLGQGLEFLIYFQGNSAPDKSGLPSDRFSAERTGGSVSTLTIQRTQQEDSAVYLCASSFAGADTQYFGPGTRLTVL.

This clonotype showed up just a few times. The V and J genes are TRBV4-1 and TRBJ2-1, with D hard to call. Germline CDR1 MGHRA, CDR2 YSYEKL. The CDR3 has 15 amino acids. Between the trimmed V and J ends, which lost 0 bases and 12 bases, there was a span of 18 bases. The CDR3 spells CASSQDRVSPLRQFF. DNA of the CDR3: TGCGCCAGCAGCCAAGACCGAGTGTCCCCTTTACGGCAGTTCTTC.

This chain joins TRBV29-1 and TRBJ1-6; D not certain. The CDR3 length is 13 residues. The germline V and J ends were trimmed by 4 bases and 7 bases, with 11 bases remaining between them. The V gene's germline CDR1 is SQVTM and CDR2 ANQGSEA. CDR3 amino acids: CSVGAGRNSPLHF. In DNA form, the CDR3 reads TGCAGCGTTGGGGCAGGTCGGAATTCACCCCTCCACTTT.

This clonotype was observed at least ten times. The chain joins TRBV29-1 to TRBJ2-5; D gene ambiguous. Germline V gene sequence: CDR1 SQVTM, CDR2 ANQGSEA. Deletions cut 2 bases from V and 6 bases from J, with 13 bases between. There are 13 residues in the CDR3. CDR3 DNA sequence: TGCAGCGTTGAACGTCAGGCCAGGAAGACCCAGTACTTC. As protein: CSVERQARKTQYF.

This clonotype showed up just a few times. The gene calls are TRBV20-1 and TRBJ1-5, with D possibly being TRBD1 (5 bases). V was shortened by 1 base and J by 0 bases, with 10 bases between the two germline ends. The CDR3 spans 15 residues. The germline V gene encodes CDR1 DFQATT and CDR2 SNEGSKA (reference sequence). CDR3 in DNA: TGCAGTGCTAGAGTAGGGGAGGGTAGCAATCAGCCCCAGCATTTT. It yields the protein CSARVGEGSNQPQHF.

This clonotype was observed many times. J is TRBJ2-5 and V is TRBV12-3 or TRBV12-4, with D uncertain. The CDR3 totals 14 residues. The V end lost 4 bases, the J end lost 5 bases, and 14 bases lay between the germline ends. The CDR3 sequence is CASSSRQGWETQYF. In DNA, the CDR3 is TGTGCCAGCAGTTCTCGACAAGGTTGGGAGACCCAGTACTTC.

This clonotype has at least ten counts. The rearrangement uses TRBV9 and TRBJ2-1; 7 bases match TRBD2. V lost 4 bases to trimming and J lost 8 bases; unmatched junction nucleotides: 12. CDR1 SGDLS and CDR2 YYNGEE come from the germline V gene. There are 15 residues in the CDR3. The CDR3 nucleotides read TGTGCCAGCAGCTTAATTAGCGGGCCGCGGGATGAGCAGTTCTTC. Protein product: CASSLISGPRDEQFF.

This clonotype was seen only a few times. This chain uses TRBV2 with TRBJ2-2; TRBD1 aligns across 8 bases. V lost 6 bases, J lost 6 bases, and 9 bases stayed unmatched. The CDR3 has 15 residues. Germline V gene data show CDR1 as SNHLY and CDR2 as FYNNEI. CDR3 nucleotide sequence: TGTGCCAGCAGCTCGGGACAGGTCTCTCCCGGGGAGCTGTTTTTT. Translation: CASSSGQVSPGELFF.

This chain connects TRBV28 to TRBJ2-1; D is possibly TRBD1 or TRBD2 (5 bases each). V was pared by 6 bases and J by 0 bases, with 12 bases between. From germline, CDR1 is MDHEN and CDR2 SYDVKM. CDR3 length: 15 amino acids. In nucleotides, the CDR3 is TGTGCCAGCAGGCTAGAGGGGAGCTCCTACAATGAGCAGTTCTTC. It yields the protein CASRLEGSSYNEQFF.

This clonotype was seen a few times. The chain combines TRBV7-9 with TRBJ2-2; possibly TRBD1 or TRBD2 for D (5 bases each). This CDR3 has 14 residues. Germline V lookup: CDR1 SEHNR, CDR2 FQNEAQ (reference sequence). Deletions cut 6 bases from V and 4 bases from J, with 12 bases between. The CDR3 spells CASRSGTGTGELFF. CDR3 DNA: TGTGCCAGCAGATCAGGGACGGGCACCGGGGAGCTGTTTTTT.

CDR3 loop: CASSLGQGTSTDTQYF. CDR3 sequence (DNA): TGTGCCAGCAGCCTGGGACAGGGGACCAGCACAGATACGCAGTATTTT. V and J are TRBV7-9 and TRBJ2-3; TRBD1 agrees at 10 bases. The ends lost 5 bases at V and 0 bases at J; junction bases unmatched: 5. This CDR3 comprises 16 residues. Germline V gene sequence: CDR1 SEHNR, CDR2 FQNEAQ (reference sequence).

The gene calls are TRBV19 and TRBJ2-5, with D uncertain. CDR3 size: 14 residues. Germline V gene sequence: CDR1 LNHDA, CDR2 SQIVND (reference sequence). The V gene lost 4 bases and the J gene lost 5 bases, with 14 bases spanning the gap. The CDR3 DNA is TGTGCCAGTAGTACTGGTAGATGGCCGGAGACCCAGTACTTC. Its protein is CASSTGRWPETQYF.

This clonotype came up many times. This sequence joins TRBV28 and TRBJ1-1, with 9 bases identical to TRBD1. The CDR3 has 15 residues. Germline V CDR1 and CDR2: MDHEN, SYDVKM. V lost 4 bases to trimming and J lost 6 bases; unmatched junction nucleotides: 9. The CDR3 loop reads CASSSNMGQGPEAFF. The CDR3 DNA follows: TGTGCCAGCAGTTCCAACATGGGACAGGGACCTGAAGCTTTCTTT.

J is TRBJ2-6 and V is TRBV28; TRBD2 is a possible D gene (5 bases). Trimming took 2 bases from V and 2 from J, leaving 16 bases between them. Germline V gives CDR1 MDHEN, CDR2 SYDVKM. The CDR3 runs 18 residues. CDR3 amino acids: CASSLGLRYGAGANVLTF. The CDR3 region has the DNA TGTGCCAGCAGTTTAGGTTTACGGTACGGGGCTGGGGCCAACGTCCTGACTTTC.

J is TRBJ2-7 and V is TRBV7-9; 7 bases map to TRBD1. Germline-derived CDR1 and CDR2 are SEHNR and FQNEAQ (reference sequence). This CDR3 spans 15 amino acids. V lost 3 bases and J lost 3; bases outside the gene matches: 8. This CDR3 is CASSFPGQPYYEQYF. The CDR3 DNA is TGTGCCAGCAGCTTTCCGGGACAGCCATACTACGAGCAGTACTTC.

This clonotype was seen repeatedly, ten times or more. CDR3 nucleotides: TGTGCCAGCAGTCCTCCAGCGGGAGTTATCGGAGATACGCAGTATTTT. Encoded protein: CASSPPAGVIGDTQYF. The rearrangement joins TRBV7-9 to TRBJ2-3, with 8 bases matching TRBD2. The V gene's germline CDR1 is SEHNR and CDR2 FQNEAQ (reference sequence). The CDR3 is made up of 16 amino acids. The junction had 13 bases not matched to a gene; V was cut back by 6 bases and J by 5 bases.

This clonotype counts as medium-sized. This rearrangement joins TRBV3-1 to TRBJ2-7, with D uncertain. Germline V gene lookup returns CDR1 LGHDT and CDR2 YNNKEL (reference sequence). The V gene lost 1 base and the J gene lost 5 bases, with 6 bases spanning the gap. This CDR3 spans 12 amino acids. The DNA for the CDR3 is TGTGCCAGCAGCCAAGGCACCCACGAGCAGTACTTC. This translates into CASSQGTHEQYF.

V and J are TRBV11-1 and TRBJ1-2; weak D call: TRBD1 (6 bases). Germline V gene data show CDR1 as SGHAT and CDR2 as FQDESV (reference sequence). V lost 5 bases and J lost 8, with 15 bases in between. The CDR3 sequence is 13 residues long. The CDR3 nucleotides read TGTGCCAGCAGCCAGGCAGGGGCGGAGGGCTACACCTTC. Translating gives CASSQAGAEGYTF.

V and J are TRBV27 and TRBJ2-7, with 10 bases identical to TRBD1. V gave up 7 bases and J gave up 0 bases; unmatched junction bases: 15. This CDR3 spans 18 amino acids. Per the germline V gene, CDR1 is MNHEY and CDR2 is SMNVEV (reference sequence). The CDR3 DNA reads TGTGCCAGCATATTTGACAGGGGGCGTTGGTTTGGCTCCTACGAGCAGTACTTC. This translates into CASIFDRGRWFGSYEQYF.

This clonotype is labeled medium-sized. This sequence joins TRBV7-8 and TRBJ2-1; D gene unclear. Trimming stripped 2 bases from V and 7 bases from J, with 18 bases between. Germline-derived CDR1 and CDR2 are SGHVS and FQNEAQ. The CDR3 loop spans 16 amino acids. For the CDR3, the DNA is TGTGCCAGCAGCTTATCCCCGCCCCCCTCTACGAATGAGCAGTTCTTC. Protein: CASSLSPPPSTNEQFF.

The gene calls are TRBV20-1 and TRBJ1-2, with D unresolved. CDR3 length: 13 residues. The V gene's germline CDR1 is DFQATT and CDR2 SNEGSKA (reference sequence). Trimming left V 3 bases short and J 6 bases short, with 14 bases between. The CDR3 nucleotides are TGCAGTGCTAGTTCCCAACTCAATGATGGCTACACCTTC. It encodes CSASSQLNDGYTF.

This clonotype was found many times. The chain couples TRBV6-1 to TRBJ2-5; the D is unclear. This CDR3 is 13 amino acids long. V was shortened by 6 bases and J by 2 bases, with 10 bases between the two germline ends. Per germline, CDR1 MNHNS and CDR2 SASEGT. CDR3 bases: TGTGCCAGCAGCGCCTCCCCACAAGAGACCCAGTACTTC. As protein: CASSASPQETQYF.

The chain joins TRBV11-2 to TRBJ2-5; D uncertain. CDR1 and CDR2 (germline): SGHAT, FQNNGV. The CDR3 loop spans 15 amino acids. Trimming stripped 1 base from V and 4 bases from J, with 13 bases between. In DNA, the CDR3 is TGTGCCAGCAGCTTAGCCCCCACGATAGGAGAGACCCAGTACTTC. It specifies CASSLAPTIGETQYF.

This clonotype has only a few counts. This sequence joins TRBV12-2 and TRBJ1-4; the table's D call TRBD1 went unverified against the DNA. TRBV12-2 is classified as a pseudogene. The CDR3 is made up of 17 amino acids. The CDR3 here is CASRSIRGRNYTEKLFF. CDR3 nucleotide sequence: TGTGCAAGTCGCTCTATCAGGGGGCGGAATTATACTGAAAAACTGTTTTTT.